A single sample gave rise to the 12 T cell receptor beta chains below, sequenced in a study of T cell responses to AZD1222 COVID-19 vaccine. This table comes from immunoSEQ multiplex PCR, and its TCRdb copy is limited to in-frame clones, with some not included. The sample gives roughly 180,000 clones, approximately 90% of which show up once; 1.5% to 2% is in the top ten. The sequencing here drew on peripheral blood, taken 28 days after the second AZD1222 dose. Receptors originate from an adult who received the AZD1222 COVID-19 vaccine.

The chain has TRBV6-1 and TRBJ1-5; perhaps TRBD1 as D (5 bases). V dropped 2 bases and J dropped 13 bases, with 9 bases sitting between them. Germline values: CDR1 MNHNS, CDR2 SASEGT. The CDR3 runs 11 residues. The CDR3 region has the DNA TGTGCCAGCAGTGAAAATCGGGGGCAGCATTTT. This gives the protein CASSENRGQHF.

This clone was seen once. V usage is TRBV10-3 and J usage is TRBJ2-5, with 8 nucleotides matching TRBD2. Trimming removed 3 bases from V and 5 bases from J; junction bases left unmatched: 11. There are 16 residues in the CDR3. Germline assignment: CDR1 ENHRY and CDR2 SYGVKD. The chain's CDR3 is CAISEMGSGSPETQYF. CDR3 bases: TGTGCCATCAGTGAAATGGGGAGCGGGAGCCCCGAGACCCAGTACTTC.

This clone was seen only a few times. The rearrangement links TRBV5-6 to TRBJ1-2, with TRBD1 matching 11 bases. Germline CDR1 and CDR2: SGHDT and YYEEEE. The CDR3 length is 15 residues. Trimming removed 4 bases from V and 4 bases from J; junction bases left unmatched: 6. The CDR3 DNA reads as TGTGCCAGCAGCCCCCGGGACAGGGGGTTCTATGGCTACACCTTC. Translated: CASSPRDRGFYGYTF.

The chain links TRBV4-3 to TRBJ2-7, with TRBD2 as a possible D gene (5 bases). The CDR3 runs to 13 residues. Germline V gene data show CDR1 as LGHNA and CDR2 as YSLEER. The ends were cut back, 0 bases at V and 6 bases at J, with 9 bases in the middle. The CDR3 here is CASSQDWAGEQYF. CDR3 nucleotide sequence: TGCGCCAGCAGCCAAGATTGGGCGGGCGAGCAGTACTTC.

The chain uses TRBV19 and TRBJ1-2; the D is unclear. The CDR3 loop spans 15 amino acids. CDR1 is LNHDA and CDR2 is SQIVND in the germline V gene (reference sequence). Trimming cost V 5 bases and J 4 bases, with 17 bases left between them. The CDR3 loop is CASSSTGPPVYGYTF. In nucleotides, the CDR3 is TGTGCCAGTAGTTCTACCGGGCCACCAGTCTATGGCTACACCTTC.

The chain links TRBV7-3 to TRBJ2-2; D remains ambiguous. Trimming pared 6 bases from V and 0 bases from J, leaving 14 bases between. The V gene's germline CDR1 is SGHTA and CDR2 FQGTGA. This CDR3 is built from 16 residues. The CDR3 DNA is TGTGCCAGCAGTCCCAACGGCCTGACGAACACCGGGGAGCTGTTTTTT. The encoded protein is CASSPNGLTNTGELFF. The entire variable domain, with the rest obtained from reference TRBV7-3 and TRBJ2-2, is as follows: GAGVSQTPSNKVTEKGKYVELRCDPISGHTALYWYRQSLGQGPEFLIYFQGTGAADDSGLPNDRFFAVRPEGSVSTLKIQRTERGDSAVYLCASSPNGLTNTGELFFGEGSRLTVL.

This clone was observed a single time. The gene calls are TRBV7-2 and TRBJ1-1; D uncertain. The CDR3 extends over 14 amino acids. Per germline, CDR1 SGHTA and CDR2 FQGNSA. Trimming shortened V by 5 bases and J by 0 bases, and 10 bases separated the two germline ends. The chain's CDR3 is CASSPDGMNTEAFF. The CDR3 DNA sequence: TGTGCCAGCAGCCCCGACGGGATGAACACTGAAGCTTTCTTT.

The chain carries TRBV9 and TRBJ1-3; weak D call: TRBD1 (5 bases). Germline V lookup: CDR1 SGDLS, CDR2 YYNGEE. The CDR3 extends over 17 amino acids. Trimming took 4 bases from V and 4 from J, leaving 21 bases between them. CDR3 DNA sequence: TGTGCCAGCAGCCTACCTCCTCATGGGCAGGGAGGAAACACCATATATTTT. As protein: CASSLPPHGQGGNTIYF. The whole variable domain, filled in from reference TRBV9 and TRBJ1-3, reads DSGVTQTPKHLITATGQRVTLRCSPRSGDLSVYWYQQSLDQGLQFLIQYYNGEERAKGNILERFSAQQFPDLHSELNLSSLELGDSALYFCASSLPPHGQGGNTIYFGEGSWLTVV.

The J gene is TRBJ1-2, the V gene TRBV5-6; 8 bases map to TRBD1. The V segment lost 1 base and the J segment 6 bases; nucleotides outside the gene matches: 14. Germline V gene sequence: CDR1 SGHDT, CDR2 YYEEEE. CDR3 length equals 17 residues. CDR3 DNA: TGTGCCAGCAGCTTGTGGGCAGGGGGCGGTGGAACCCATGGCTACACCTTC. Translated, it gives CASSLWAGGGGTHGYTF. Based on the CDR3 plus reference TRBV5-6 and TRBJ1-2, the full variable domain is DAGVTQSPTHLIKTRGQQVTLRCSPKSGHDTVSWYQQALGQGPQFIFQYYEEEERQRGNFPDRFSGHQFPNYSSELNVNALLLGDSALYLCASSLWAGGGGTHGYTFGSGTRLTVV.

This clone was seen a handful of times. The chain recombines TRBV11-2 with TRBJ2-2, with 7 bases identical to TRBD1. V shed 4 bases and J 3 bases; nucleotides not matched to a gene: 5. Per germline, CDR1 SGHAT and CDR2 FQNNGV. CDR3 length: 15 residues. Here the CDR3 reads CASSSGQAYTGELFF. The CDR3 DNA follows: TGTGCCAGCAGCTCTGGACAGGCGTACACCGGGGAGCTGTTTTTT.

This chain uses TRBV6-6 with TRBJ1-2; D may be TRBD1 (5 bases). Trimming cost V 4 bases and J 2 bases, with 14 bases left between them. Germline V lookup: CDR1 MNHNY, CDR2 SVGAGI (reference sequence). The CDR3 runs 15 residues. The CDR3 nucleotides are TGTGCCAGCAGTTCTACCAAAGGGGCCAACTATGGCTACACCTTC. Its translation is CASSSTKGANYGYTF.

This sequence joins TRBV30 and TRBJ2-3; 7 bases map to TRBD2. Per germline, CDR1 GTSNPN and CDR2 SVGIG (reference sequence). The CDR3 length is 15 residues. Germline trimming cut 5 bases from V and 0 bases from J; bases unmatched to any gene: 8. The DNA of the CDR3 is TGTGCCTGGTCCCTGTTAGCGGGTAGCACAGATACGCAGTATTTT. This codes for CAWSLLAGSTDTQYF.